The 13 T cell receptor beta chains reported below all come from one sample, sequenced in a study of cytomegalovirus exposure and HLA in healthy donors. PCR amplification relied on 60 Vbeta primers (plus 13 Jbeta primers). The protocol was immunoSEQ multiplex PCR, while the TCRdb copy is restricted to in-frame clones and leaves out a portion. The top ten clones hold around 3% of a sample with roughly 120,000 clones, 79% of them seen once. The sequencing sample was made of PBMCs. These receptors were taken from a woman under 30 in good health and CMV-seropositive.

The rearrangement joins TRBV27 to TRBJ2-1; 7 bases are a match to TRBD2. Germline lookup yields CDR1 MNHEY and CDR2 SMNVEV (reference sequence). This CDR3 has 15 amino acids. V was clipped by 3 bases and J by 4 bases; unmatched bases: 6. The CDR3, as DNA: TGTGCCAGCAGTTTGGCGCTAGCGGAATACAATGAGCAGTTCTTC. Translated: CASSLALAEYNEQFF.

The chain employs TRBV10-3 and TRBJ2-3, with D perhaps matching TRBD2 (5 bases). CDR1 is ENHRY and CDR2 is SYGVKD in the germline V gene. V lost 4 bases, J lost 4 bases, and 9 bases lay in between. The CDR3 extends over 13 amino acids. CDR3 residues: CAISGLAADTQYF. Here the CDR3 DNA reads TGTGCCATCAGTGGGCTAGCTGCAGATACGCAGTATTTT.

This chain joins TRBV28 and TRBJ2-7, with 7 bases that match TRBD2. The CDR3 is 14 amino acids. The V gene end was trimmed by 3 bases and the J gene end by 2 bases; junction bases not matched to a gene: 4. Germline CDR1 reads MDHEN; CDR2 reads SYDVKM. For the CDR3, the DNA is TGTGCCAGCAGTTTCCCAGGGAGGGCCTACGAGCAGTACTTC. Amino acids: CASSFPGRAYEQYF.

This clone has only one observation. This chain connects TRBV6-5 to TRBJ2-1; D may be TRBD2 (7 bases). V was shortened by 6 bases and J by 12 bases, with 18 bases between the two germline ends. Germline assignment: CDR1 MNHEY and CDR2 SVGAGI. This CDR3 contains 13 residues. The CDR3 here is CASSSVGGRAQFF. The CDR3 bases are TGTGCCAGCAGCTCTGTCGGGGGGCGTGCGCAGTTCTTC.

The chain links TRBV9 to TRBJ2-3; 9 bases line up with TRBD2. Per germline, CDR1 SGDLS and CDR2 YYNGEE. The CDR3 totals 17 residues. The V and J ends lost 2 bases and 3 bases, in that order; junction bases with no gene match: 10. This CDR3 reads CASSVKDSGSRTDTQYF. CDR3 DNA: TGTGCCAGCAGCGTGAAGGATAGCGGGAGTCGGACAGATACGCAGTATTTT.

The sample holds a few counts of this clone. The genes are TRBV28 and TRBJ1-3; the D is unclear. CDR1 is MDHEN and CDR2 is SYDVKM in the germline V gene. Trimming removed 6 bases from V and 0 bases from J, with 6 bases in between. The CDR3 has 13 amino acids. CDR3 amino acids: CASREGSGNTIYF. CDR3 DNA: TGTGCCAGCAGGGAGGGCTCTGGAAACACCATATATTTT.

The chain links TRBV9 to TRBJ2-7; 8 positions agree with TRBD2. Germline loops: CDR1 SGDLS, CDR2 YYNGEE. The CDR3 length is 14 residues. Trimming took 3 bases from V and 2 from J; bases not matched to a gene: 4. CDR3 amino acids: CASSGSGTAYEQYF. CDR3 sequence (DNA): TGTGCCAGCAGCGGTAGCGGGACCGCCTACGAGCAGTACTTC. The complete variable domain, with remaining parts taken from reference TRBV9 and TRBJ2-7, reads DSGVTQTPKHLITATGQRVTLRCSPRSGDLSVYWYQQSLDQGLQFLIQYYNGEERAKGNILERFSAQQFPDLHSELNLSSLELGDSALYFCASSGSGTAYEQYFGPGTRLTVT.

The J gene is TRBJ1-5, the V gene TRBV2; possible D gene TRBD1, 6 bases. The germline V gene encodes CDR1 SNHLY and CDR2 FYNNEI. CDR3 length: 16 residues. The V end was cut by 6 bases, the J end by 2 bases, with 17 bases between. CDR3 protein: CASSDRTVAGNQPQHF. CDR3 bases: TGTGCCAGCAGCGATAGGACAGTCGCGGGCAATCAGCCCCAGCATTTT.

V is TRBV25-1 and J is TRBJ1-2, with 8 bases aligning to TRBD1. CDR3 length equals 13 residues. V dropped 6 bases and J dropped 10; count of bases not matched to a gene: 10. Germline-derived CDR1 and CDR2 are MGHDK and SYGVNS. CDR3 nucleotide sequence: TGTGCCAGCAGACAGGGGGGCCTAACTGCCTACACCTTC. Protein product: CASRQGGLTAYTF.

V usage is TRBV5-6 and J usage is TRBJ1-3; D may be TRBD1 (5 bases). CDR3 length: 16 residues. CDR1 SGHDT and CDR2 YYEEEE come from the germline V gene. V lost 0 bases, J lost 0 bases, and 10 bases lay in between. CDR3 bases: TGTGCCAGCAGCTTGGTTGGAGGGACCTCTGGAAACACCATATATTTT. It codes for CASSLVGGTSGNTIYF. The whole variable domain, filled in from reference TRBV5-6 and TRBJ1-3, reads DAGVTQSPTHLIKTRGQQVTLRCSPKSGHDTVSWYQQALGQGPQFIFQYYEEEERQRGNFPDRFSGHQFPNYSSELNVNALLLGDSALYLCASSLVGGTSGNTIYFGEGSWLTVV.

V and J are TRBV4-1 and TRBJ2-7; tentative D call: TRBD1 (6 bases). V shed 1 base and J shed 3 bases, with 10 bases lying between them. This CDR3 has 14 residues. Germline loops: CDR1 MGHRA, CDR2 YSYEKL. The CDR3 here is CASSQGQDYYEQYF. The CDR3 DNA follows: TGCGCCAGCAGCCAAGGACAGGATTACTACGAGCAGTACTTC.

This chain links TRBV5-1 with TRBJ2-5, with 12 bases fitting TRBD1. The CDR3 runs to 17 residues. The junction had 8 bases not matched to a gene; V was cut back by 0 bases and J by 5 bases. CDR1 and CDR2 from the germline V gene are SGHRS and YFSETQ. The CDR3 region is CASSLVPGQGARETQYF. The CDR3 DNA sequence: TGCGCCAGCAGCTTGGTTCCGGGACAGGGGGCTCGGGAGACCCAGTACTTC.

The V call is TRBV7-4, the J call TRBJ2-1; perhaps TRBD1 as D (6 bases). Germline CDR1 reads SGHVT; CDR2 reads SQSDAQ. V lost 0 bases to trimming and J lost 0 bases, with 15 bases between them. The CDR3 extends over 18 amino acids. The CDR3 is CASSLASRGPCSYNEQFF. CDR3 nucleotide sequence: TGTGCCAGCAGCTTAGCTAGCAGGGGTCCATGCTCCTACAATGAGCAGTTCTTC.